This T cell receptor beta chain came from a study of regulatory T cells in long-lasting Graves disease. Study-wide points: Persistent cases of Graves' showed reduced TCR diversity relative to newly diagnosed patients.

Time point described: persistent/refractory GD, antithyroid drugs over 5 years with positive TRAb. Generation of the TCR library employed RNA extracted from PBMCs. It was by American Thyroid Association guidelines that Graves' disease was diagnosed. With iRepertoire HTBI primers and Arm-PCR of CDR3 regions, TCR beta libraries were built. TCRdb processed the multiplex PCR reads anew with MiXCR; each CDR3 protein has one entry. In the table there are hundreds of thousands of distinct CDR3 sequences, 30% of which are singletons. Notes on this clonotype: Its antigen is not known.

The material sequenced was peripheral blood mononuclear cells (PBMCs), taken when the disease was refractory, from a patient treated with antithyroid drugs. The source of this sequence is a female donor with Graves disease.

The CDR3 loop reads CASSPRLQGGTYEQYF. In DNA, the CDR3 is TGTGCCAGCAGTCCCCGGCTGCAGGGGGGAACCTACGAGCAGTACTTC. The V call is TRBV12-3 or TRBV12-4, the J call TRBJ2-7; perhaps TRBD1 as D (7 bases). V lost 5 bases to trimming and J lost 2 bases, with 19 bases between them. The CDR3 has 16 residues.